The text below deals with one T cell receptor (beta chain). These data are taken from a study of cytomegalovirus exposure and HLA in healthy donors. The PCR ran on 60 Vbeta and 13 Jbeta primers. Here immunoSEQ multiplex PCR was the method, and the copy in TCRdb shows in-frame clones only, minus some. The sample records roughly 180,000 clones, roughly 82% being singletons. Sample: PBMCs. The clonotype originates from a man in his forties in good health and CMV-seronegative.

This chain's CDR3 is CALRQGPGNSPLHF. As DNA, the CDR3 is TGTGCCTTACGACAGGGTCCGGGGAATTCACCCCTCCACTTT. The gene calls are TRBV30 and TRBJ1-6; 7 bases match TRBD1. Germline-derived CDR1 and CDR2 are GTSNPN and SVGIG (reference sequence). With V trimmed by 7 bases and J by 7 bases, 10 bases remained unmatched. The CDR3 length is 14 residues.